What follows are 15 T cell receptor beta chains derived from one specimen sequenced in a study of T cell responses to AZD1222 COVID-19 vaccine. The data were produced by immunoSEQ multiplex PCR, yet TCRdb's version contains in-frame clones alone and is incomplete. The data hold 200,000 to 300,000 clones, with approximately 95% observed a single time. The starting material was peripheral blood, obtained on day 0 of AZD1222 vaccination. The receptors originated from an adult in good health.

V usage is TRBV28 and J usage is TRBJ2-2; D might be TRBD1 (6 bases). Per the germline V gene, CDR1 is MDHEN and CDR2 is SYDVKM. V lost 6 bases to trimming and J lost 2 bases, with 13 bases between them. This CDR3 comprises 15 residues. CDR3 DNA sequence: TGTGCCAGCAGCTCCTTGGGGGCCAACACCGGGGAGCTGTTTTTT. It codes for CASSSLGANTGELFF.

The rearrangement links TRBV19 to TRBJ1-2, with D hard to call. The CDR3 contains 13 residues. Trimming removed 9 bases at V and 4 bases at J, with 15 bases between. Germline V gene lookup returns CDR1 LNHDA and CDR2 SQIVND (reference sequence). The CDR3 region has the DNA TGTGCCAGCCACACAGAGGAGTTCTATGGCTACACCTTC. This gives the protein CASHTEEFYGYTF.

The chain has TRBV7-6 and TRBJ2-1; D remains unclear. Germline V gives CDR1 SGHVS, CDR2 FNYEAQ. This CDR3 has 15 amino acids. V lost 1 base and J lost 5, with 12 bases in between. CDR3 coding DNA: TGTGCCAGCAGCTTAGAATTTGGTAGCAACAATGAGCAGTTCTTC. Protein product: CASSLEFGSNNEQFF.

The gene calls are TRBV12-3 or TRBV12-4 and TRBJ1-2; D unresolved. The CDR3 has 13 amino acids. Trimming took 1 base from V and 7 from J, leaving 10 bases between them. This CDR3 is CASSLGSTGGYTF. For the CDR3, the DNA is TGTGCCAGCAGTTTAGGGTCTACGGGTGGCTACACCTTC.

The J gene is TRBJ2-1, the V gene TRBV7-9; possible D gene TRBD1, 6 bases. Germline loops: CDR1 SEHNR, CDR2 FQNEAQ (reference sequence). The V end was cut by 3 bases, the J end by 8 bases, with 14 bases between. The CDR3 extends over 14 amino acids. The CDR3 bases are TGTGCCAGCAGCTTCGATACAGGGCCGGATGAGCAGTTCTTC. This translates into CASSFDTGPDEQFF.

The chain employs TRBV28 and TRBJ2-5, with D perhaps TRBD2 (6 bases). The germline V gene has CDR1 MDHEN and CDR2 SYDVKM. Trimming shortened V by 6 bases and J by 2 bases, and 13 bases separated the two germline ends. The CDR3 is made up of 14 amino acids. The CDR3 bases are TGTGCCAGCAGCCGCGGGGCAGGGCAAGAGACCCAGTACTTC. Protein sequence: CASSRGAGQETQYF. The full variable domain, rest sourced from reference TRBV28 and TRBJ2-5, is DVKVTQSSRYLVKRTGEKVFLECVQDMDHENMFWYRQDPGLGLRLIYFSYDVKMKEKGDIPEGYSVSREKKERFSLILESASTNQTSMYLCASSRGAGQETQYFGPGTRLLVL.

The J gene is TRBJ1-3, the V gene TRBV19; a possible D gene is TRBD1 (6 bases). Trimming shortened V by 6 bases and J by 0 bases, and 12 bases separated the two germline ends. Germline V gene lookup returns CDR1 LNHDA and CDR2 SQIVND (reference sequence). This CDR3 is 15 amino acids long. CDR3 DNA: TGTGCCAGTAGGGTAAGGGGGACCTCTGGAAACACCATATATTTT. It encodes CASRVRGTSGNTIYF.

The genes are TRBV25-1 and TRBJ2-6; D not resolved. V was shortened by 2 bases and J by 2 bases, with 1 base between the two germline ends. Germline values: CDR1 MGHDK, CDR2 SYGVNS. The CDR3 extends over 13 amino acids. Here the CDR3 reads CASSEAGANVLTF. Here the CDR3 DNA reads TGTGCCAGCAGTGAAGCTGGGGCCAACGTCCTGACTTTC. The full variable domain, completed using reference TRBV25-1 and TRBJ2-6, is EADIYQTPRYLVIGTGKKITLECSQTMGHDKMYWYQQDPGMELHLIHYSYGVNSTEKGDLSSESTVSRIRTEHFPLTLESARPSHTSQYLCASSEAGANVLTFGAGSRLTVL.

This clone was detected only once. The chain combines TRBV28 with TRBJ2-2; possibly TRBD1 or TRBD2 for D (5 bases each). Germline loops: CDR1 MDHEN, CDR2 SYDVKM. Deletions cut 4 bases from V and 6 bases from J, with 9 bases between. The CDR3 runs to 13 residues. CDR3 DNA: TGTGCCAGCAGTTCCCAGGGACCCGGGGAGCTGTTTTTT. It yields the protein CASSSQGPGELFF.

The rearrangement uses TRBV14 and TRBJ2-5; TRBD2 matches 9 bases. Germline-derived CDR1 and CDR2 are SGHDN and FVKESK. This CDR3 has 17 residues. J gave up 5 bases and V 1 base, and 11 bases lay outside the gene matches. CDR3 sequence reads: CASSQVSASGKRETQYF. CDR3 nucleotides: TGTGCCAGCAGCCAAGTATCGGCTAGCGGGAAAAGGGAGACCCAGTACTTC.

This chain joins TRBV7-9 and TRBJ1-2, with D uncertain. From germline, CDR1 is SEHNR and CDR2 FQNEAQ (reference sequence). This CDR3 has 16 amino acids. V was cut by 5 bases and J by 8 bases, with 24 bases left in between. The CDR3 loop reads CASSGERSAEQWGYTF. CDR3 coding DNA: TGTGCCAGCAGCGGGGAGAGGTCGGCAGAACAGTGGGGCTACACCTTC.

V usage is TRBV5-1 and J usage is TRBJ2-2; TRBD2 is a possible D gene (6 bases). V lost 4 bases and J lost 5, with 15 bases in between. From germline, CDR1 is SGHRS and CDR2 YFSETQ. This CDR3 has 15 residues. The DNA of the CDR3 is TGCGCCAGCAGCCGACTAGAGTCGGGTACCGGGGAGCTGTTTTTT. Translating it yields CASSRLESGTGELFF.

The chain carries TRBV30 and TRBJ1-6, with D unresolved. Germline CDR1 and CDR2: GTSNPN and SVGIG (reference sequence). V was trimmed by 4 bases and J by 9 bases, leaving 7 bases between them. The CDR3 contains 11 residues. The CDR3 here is CAWKSGSPLHF. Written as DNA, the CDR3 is TGTGCCTGGAAGTCTGGTTCACCCCTCCACTTT.

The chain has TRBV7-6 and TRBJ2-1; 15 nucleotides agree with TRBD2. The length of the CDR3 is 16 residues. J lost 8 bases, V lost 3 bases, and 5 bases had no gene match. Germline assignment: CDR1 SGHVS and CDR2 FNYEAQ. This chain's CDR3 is CASSLGLAGGPDEQFF. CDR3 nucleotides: TGTGCCAGCAGCTTGGGACTAGCGGGGGGCCCCGATGAGCAGTTCTTC.

CDR3 sequence (DNA): TGTGCCAGCAGTTTATCAGGCCGAGAGCAGTACTTC. Translated, it gives CASSLSGREQYF. The J gene is TRBJ2-7, the V gene TRBV28; no reliable D call. The germline V and J ends were trimmed by 1 base and 7 bases, with 8 bases remaining between them. The CDR3 is 12 residues long. From germline, CDR1 is MDHEN and CDR2 SYDVKM.